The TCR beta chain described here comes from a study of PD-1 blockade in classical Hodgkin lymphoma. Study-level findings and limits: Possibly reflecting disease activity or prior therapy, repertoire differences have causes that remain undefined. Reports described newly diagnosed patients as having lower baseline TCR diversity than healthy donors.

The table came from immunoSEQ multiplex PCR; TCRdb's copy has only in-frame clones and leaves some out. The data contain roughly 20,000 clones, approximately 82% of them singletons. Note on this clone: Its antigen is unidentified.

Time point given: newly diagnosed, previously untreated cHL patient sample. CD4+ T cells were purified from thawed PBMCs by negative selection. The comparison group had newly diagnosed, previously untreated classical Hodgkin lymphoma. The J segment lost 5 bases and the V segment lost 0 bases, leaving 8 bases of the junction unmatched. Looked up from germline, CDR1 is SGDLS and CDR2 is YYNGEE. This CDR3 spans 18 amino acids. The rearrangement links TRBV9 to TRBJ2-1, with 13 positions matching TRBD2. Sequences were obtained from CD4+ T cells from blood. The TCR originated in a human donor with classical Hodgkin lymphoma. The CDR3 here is CASSVEGTSGEGDNEQFF. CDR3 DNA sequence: TGTGCCAGCAGCGTAGAAGGGACTAGCGGGGAGGGGGACAATGAGCAGTTCTTC. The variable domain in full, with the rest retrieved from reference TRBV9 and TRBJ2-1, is DSGVTQTPKHLITATGQRVTLRCSPRSGDLSVYWYQQSLDQGLQFLIQYYNGEERAKGNILERFSAQQFPDLHSELNLSSLELGDSALYFCASSVEGTSGEGDNEQFFGPGTRLTVL.